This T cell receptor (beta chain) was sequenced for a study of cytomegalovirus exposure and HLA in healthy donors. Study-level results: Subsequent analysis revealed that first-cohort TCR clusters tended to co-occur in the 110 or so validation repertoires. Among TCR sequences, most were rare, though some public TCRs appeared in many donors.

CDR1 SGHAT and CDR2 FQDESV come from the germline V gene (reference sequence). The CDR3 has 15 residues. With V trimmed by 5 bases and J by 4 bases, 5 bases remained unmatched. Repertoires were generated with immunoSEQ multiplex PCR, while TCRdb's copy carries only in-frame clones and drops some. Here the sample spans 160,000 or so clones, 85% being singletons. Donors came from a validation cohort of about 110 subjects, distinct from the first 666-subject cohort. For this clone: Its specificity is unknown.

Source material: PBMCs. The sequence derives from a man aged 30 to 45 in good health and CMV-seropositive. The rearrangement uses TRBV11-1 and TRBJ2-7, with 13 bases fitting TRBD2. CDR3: CASSPPGLAGYEQYF. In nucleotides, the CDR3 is TGTGCCAGCAGCCCACCGGGACTAGCGGGGTACGAGCAGTACTTC.